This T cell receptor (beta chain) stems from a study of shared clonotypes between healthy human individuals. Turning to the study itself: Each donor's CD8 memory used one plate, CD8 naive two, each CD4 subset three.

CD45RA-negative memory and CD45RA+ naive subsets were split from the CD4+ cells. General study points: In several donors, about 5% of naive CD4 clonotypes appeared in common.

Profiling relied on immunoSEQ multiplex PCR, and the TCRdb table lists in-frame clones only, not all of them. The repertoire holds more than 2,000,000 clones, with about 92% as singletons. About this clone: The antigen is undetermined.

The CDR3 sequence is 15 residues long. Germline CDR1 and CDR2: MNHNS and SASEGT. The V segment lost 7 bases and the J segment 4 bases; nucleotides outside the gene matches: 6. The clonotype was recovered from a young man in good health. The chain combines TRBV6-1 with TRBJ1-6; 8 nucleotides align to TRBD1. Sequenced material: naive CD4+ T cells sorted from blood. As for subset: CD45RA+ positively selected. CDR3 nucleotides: TGTGCCAGCATTTCCGGGACAGGATATAATTCACCCCTCCACTTT. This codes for CASISGTGYNSPLHF.